This T cell receptor beta chain was documented in a study of cytomegalovirus exposure and HLA in healthy donors. The J segment lost 6 bases and the V segment lost 7 bases, leaving 11 bases of the junction unmatched. This CDR3 is 15 amino acids long. Germline CDR1 and CDR2: SNHLY and FYNNEI. Both 60 Vbeta primers and 13 Jbeta primers went into the PCR. Libraries were prepared by immunoSEQ multiplex PCR; TCRdb keeps only in-frame clonotypes and omits some of them. The ten top clones account for approximately 6.4%, within a sample of under 200,000 clones. Study conclusions and caveats: Researchers catalogued approximately 170 TCR beta chains as cytomegalovirus-associated. Accurate prediction of most subjects' HLA-A and HLA-B alleles from TCR beta sequences was reported. V- and J-gene trimming in TCR beta was tied to a missense DCLRE1C variant by an analysis performed later. Among TCR beta chains of equal frequency, HLA-associated ones were more clonally expanded in a later analysis.

A word on this clone: Antigen: not known.

J is TRBJ1-5 and V is TRBV2, with 8 bases lining up with TRBD1. The sequence was obtained from a young man in good health and CMV-seronegative. The sample consisted of PBMCs. The DNA of the CDR3 is TGTGCCAGCAAATGGGGGACAGGCGGCCCTCAGCCCCAGCATTTT. Encoded protein: CASKWGTGGPQPQHF.